This T cell receptor (beta chain) derives from a study of early T cells in non-severe SARS-CoV-2 infection. On the study more broadly: Sequencing of bulk RNA from unsorted whole blood was done, without chain pairing. Study findings and constraints: CD4 and private specificities were missed by VDJdb matching, which favored anti-spike CD8 responses.

The CDR3 is 14 residues long. Germline V lookup: CDR1 DFQATT, CDR2 SNEGSKA (reference sequence). Unmatched junction bases numbered 8, after V lost 6 bases and J lost 2 bases. Individual cDNA molecules each received unique molecular identifiers attached to them. TCRdb passed the 5' RACE reads through MiXCR, listing each CDR3 protein once. The sample carries 35,000 to 45,000 distinct CDR3 sequences, around 5.7% recorded once. This clonotype was observed many times. No antigen is known for it. The chain carries TRBV20-1 and TRBJ2-7, with TRBD1 matching 9 bases. Sequenced: whole blood. This sequence was found in an adult who was a healthcare worker with PCR-confirmed SARS-CoV-2 infection or an uninfected control (not recorded which). The CDR3 spells CSAIDRGAAYEQYF. CDR3 sequence (DNA): TGCAGTGCGATTGACAGGGGGGCGGCCTACGAGCAGTACTTC.